The TCR beta chain described here comes from a study of OX40 agonist ivuxolimab in advanced cancers. The wider study: Past anti-PD-1, anti-PD-L1 or anti-CTLA-4 therapy was accepted, and 35% to 45% had received some. Study outcomes and limitations: CD4+ and CD8+ blood T cells expanded clonally by week 6 at 0.1 to 3.0 mg/kg. The mean number of expanded clones was higher in CD8+ T cells than in CD4+.

Autoimmune disease history or systemic immunosuppression led to patient exclusion. Worth noting for this clone: What it binds is not known.

TCRdb keeps only in-frame clones here, not all; method: immunoSEQ multiplex PCR. There are some 94,000 clones in the sample; about 90% occur only once, and about 0.89% lies in the top ten. Germline V gene lookup returns CDR1 KGHSH and CDR2 LQKENI. V dropped 3 bases and J dropped 5; count of bases not matched to a gene: 5. This CDR3 has 14 amino acids. The specimen comprised CD4+ or CD8+ T cells sorted from blood, sampled in a trial of the OX40 agonist ivuxolimab. The chain has TRBV18 and TRBJ2-5; 8 nucleotides line up with TRBD1. This TCR was sampled from an adult with an advanced solid tumor such as melanoma, head and neck, liver or kidney cancer. CDR3 in DNA: TGTGCCAGCTCACCTCAGGGGGCGAGGGAGACCCAGTACTTC. Translation gives CASSPQGARETQYF.